This T cell receptor (beta chain) was recorded in a study of blood T cell repertoires in COVID-19. The wider study: Researchers got acute and convalescent COVID-19 samples from the United States, Italy and Spain.

This CDR3 has 14 residues. The germline CDR1 and CDR2 sequences are GTSNPN and SVGIG (reference sequence). Trimming cost V 2 bases and J 4 bases, with 14 bases left between them. In Seattle, patients joined the study during active infection and were tracked longitudinally. Produced via immunoSEQ multiplex PCR; TCRdb's table is partial and in-frame only. The sample records 270,000 or so clones, 90% being singletons. This chain uses TRBV30 with TRBJ1-2, with no clear D. The source of this sequence is a woman in her sixties with COVID-19, enrolled during active disease. Sequenced material: peripheral blood. In DNA form, the CDR3 reads TGTGCCTGGAGTAAAATATCTGGGCCCTATGGCTACACCTTC. It encodes CAWSKISGPYGYTF. The whole variable domain, remainder taken from reference TRBV30 and TRBJ1-2, is SQTIHQWPATLVQPVGSPLSLECTVEGTSNPNLYWYRQAAGRGLQLLFYSVGIGQISSEVPQNLSASRPQDRQFILSSKKLLLSDSGFYLCAWSKISGPYGYTFGSGTRLTVV.